This is a list of T cell receptor beta chains from one sample in a study of control samples from healthy donors and cancer patients. Assay used: immunoSEQ multiplex PCR; TCRdb lists only in-frame clones, some missing. The sample has about 180,000 clones, around 94% seen once. The sequencing input was blood. The source of these receptors is a man aged 30 to 45 in good health. Each CDR3 is given with its conserved first and last residue. D genes are given only for firm matches. Rows may omit the clone size; those that give it use once, few, many or a size class.

CDR3 protein,CDR3 DNA,clone size,V gene,J gene,D gene
CASSLNDLTEAFF,TGTGCCAGCAGCTTGAACGACCTCACTGAAGCTTTCTTT,.,TRBV7-2,TRBJ1-1,.
CASRLGGASGDNEQFF,TGTGCAAGTCGCTTAGGGGGAGCTAGCGGGGACAATGAGCAGTTCTTC,.,TRBV12-2,TRBJ2-1,.
CASGLGGGRPSTDTQYF,TGCGCCAGCGGATTAGGAGGCGGGAGGCCCAGCACAGATACGCAGTATTTT,.,TRBV5-1,TRBJ2-3,TRBD2
CASGYGLTGELFF,TGTGCTAGTGGTTACGGGCTCACCGGGGAGCTGTTTTTT,.,TRBV12-5,TRBJ2-2,.
CASSGGLAGGPHEQYF,TGTGCCAGCAGTGGCGGACTAGCGGGGGGGCCCCACGAGCAGTACTTC,.,TRBV6-1,TRBJ2-7,TRBD2
CASSQVGTSGSYEQYF,TGTGCCAGCAGTCAAGTCGGGACTAGCGGCTCCTACGAGCAGTACTTC,.,TRBV5-6,TRBJ2-7,TRBD2
CASSLVGLADQETQYF,TGTGCCAGCAGCTTAGTGGGACTAGCGGACCAAGAGACCCAGTACTTC,once,TRBV7-2,TRBJ2-5,TRBD2
CASSQGRDSYEQYF,TGTGCCAGCAGCCAAGGAAGGGACTCCTACGAGCAGTACTTC,.,TRBV14,TRBJ2-7,.
CASSKPGIKIDEQYF,TGTGCCAGTAGTAAACCGGGAATTAAAATCGACGAGCAGTACTTC,.,TRBV19,TRBJ2-7,.
CASSASGSFADTQYF,TGTGCCAGCAGCGCTAGCGGGAGTTTCGCAGATACGCAGTATTTT,.,TRBV9,TRBJ2-3,TRBD2
CASSESVDSYGYTF,TGCGCCAGCAGTGAGTCGGTAGACAGCTATGGCTACACCTTC,.,TRBV10-2,TRBJ1-2,.
CASNGGPGHTEAFF,TGTGCCAGCAACGGGGGTCCGGGACACACTGAAGCTTTCTTT,.,TRBV7-9,TRBJ1-1,.
CASSNKTYSYGYTF,TGTGCCAGCAGCAATAAGACTTACTCCTATGGCTACACCTTC,.,TRBV27,TRBJ1-2,.
CASSPRRDRADYSYNSPLHF,TGCGCCAGCAGTCCACGGCGGGACAGGGCCGATTACTCCTATAATTCACCCCTCCACTTT,few,TRBV23-1,TRBJ1-6,TRBD1
CASSFDRGSGYTF,TGTGCCAGCAGCTTTGACAGGGGTTCCGGCTACACCTTC,.,TRBV7-3,TRBJ1-2,TRBD1
CASSGSQGGVGNTIYF,TGCGCCAGCAGCGGATCTCAAGGGGGTGTTGGAAACACCATATATTTT,.,TRBV5-1,TRBJ1-3,.
CASSYSNAGGRNTGELFF,TGTGCCAGCAGTTACTCGAACGCGGGGGGGCGAAACACCGGGGAGCTGTTTTTT,.,TRBV6-2/TRBV6-3,TRBJ2-2,TRBD2
CASSPDEVGTQYF,TGTGCCAGCAGTCCTGACGAGGTTGGGACCCAGTACTTC,.,TRBV6-5,TRBJ2-5,.
CAIRPDREYSPLHF,TGTGCCATCAGACCGGACAGGGAGTATTCACCCCTCCACTTT,.,TRBV10-3,TRBJ1-6,TRBD1
CASSLYRAGGYSNQPQHF,TGTGCCAGCAGCTTATACAGGGCCGGCGGTTATAGCAATCAGCCCCAGCATTTT,.,TRBV7-9,TRBJ1-5,.
CASSLAGANEKLFF,TGTGCCAGCAGTTTAGCAGGGGCTAATGAAAAACTGTTTTTT,.,TRBV28,TRBJ1-4,.
CARRQGQGNTIYF,TGTGCCAGACGACAGGGGCAAGGAAACACCATATATTTT,.,TRBV19,TRBJ1-3,TRBD1
CATSRATKAYEQYF,TGTGCCACCAGCAGAGCGACAAAGGCCTACGAGCAGTACTTC,.,TRBV15,TRBJ2-7,.
CASSPGYEQYF,TGTGCCAGCAGCCCCGGCTACGAGCAGTACTTC,once,TRBV3-1/TRBV3-2,TRBJ2-7,.
CSASKGNNEKLFF,TGCAGTGCGAGTAAGGGGAATAATGAAAAACTGTTTTTT,.,TRBV20-1,TRBJ1-4,.
CASSLRVMGRAEAFF,TGTGCCAGCAGCTTACGTGTGATGGGGAGGGCTGAAGCTTTCTTT,.,TRBV4-2,TRBJ1-1,.
CAISESRGGAGVNTEAFF,TGTGCCATCAGTGAGTCGAGAGGAGGGGCGGGTGTGAACACTGAAGCTTTCTTT,.,TRBV10-3,TRBJ1-1,.
CASTMGQGADTQYF,TGTGCCAGTACCATGGGGCAGGGGGCAGATACGCAGTATTTT,.,TRBV19,TRBJ2-3,TRBD1
CASSLVQGDEKLFF,TGTGCCAGCAGTTTAGTACAGGGTGATGAAAAACTGTTTTTT,.,TRBV27,TRBJ1-4,.
CASSLSPAGDEKQYF,TGTGCCAGCAGTTTATCCCCCGCCGGGGACGAGAAGCAGTACTTC,.,TRBV27,TRBJ2-7,.
CASSLEQSNQPQHF,TGTGCCAGCAGCTTAGAACAGAGCAATCAGCCCCAGCATTTT,.,TRBV11-2,TRBJ1-5,.
CASSLLRTSGRPPYEQYF,TGTGCCAGCAGTTTATTGAGGACTAGCGGGAGGCCCCCCTACGAGCAGTACTTC,.,TRBV27,TRBJ2-7,TRBD2
CASSQGIRGGIGDTQYF,TGCGCCAGCAGCCAAGGGATCAGGGGTGGAATAGGAGATACGCAGTATTTT,.,TRBV4-1,TRBJ2-3,.
CASSISGTASYEQYF,TGTGCCAGCAGTATCAGCGGGACGGCCTCCTACGAGCAGTACTTC,.,TRBV6-5,TRBJ2-7,TRBD2
CASSSTGSPYEQYF,TGTGCCAGCAGCTCGACAGGGTCTCCCTACGAGCAGTACTTC,.,TRBV7-8,TRBJ2-7,TRBD1
CASSNSGVSETQYF,TGTGCCAGCAGCAATTCGGGGGTATCGGAGACCCAGTACTTC,.,TRBV21-1,TRBJ2-5,.
CASRLTGNNSPLHF,TGTGCCAGCAGATTGACAGGGAATAATTCACCCCTCCACTTT,.,TRBV2,TRBJ1-6,TRBD1
CARRVVGHQCTDTQYF,TGTGCCAGAAGAGTAGTGGGCCACCAATGCACAGATACGCAGTATTTT,.,TRBV5-3,TRBJ2-3,.
CASPSGNQPQHF,TGTGCCAGCCCATCGGGCAATCAGCCCCAGCATTTT,.,TRBV28,TRBJ1-5,.
CASSDNYEQYF,TGCGCCAGCAGTGATAACTACGAGCAGTACTTC,.,TRBV10-1,TRBJ2-7,.
CASSPQGGNTIYF,TGTGCCAGCAGCCCACAGGGGGGAAACACCATATATTTT,.,TRBV9,TRBJ1-3,TRBD1
CASNGGGTSTDTQYF,TGTGCCAGCAATGGGGGCGGGACTAGCACAGATACGCAGTATTTT,.,TRBV6-5,TRBJ2-3,.
CASSDGREDTGELFF,TGTGCCAGCAGTGATGGCAGGGAGGACACCGGGGAGCTGTTTTTT,.,TRBV6-1,TRBJ2-2,.
CASTALPGQGNTGELFF,TGTGCCAGCACCGCCCTTCCGGGACAGGGCAACACCGGGGAGCTGTTTTTT,.,TRBV5-4,TRBJ2-2,TRBD1
CASSITPLVANNQPQHF,TGTGCCAGTAGTATAACCCCTCTGGTGGCTAACAATCAGCCCCAGCATTTT,few,TRBV19,TRBJ1-5,.
CASVEGLYYNEQFF,TGTGCTAGTGTTGAGGGACTGTACTACAATGAGCAGTTCTTC,.,TRBV12-5,TRBJ2-1,.
CASSQGRVGVQPQHF,TGCGCCAGCAGCCAAGGAAGGGTCGGAGTCCAGCCCCAGCATTTT,.,TRBV4-1,TRBJ1-5,.
CASRERQDYGYTF,TGTGCCAGCAGGGAGAGACAGGACTATGGCTACACCTTC,.,TRBV2,TRBJ1-2,.
CASAIRGPGNTIYF,TGTGCCAGCGCGATCAGGGGGCCTGGAAACACCATATATTTT,.,TRBV19,TRBJ1-3,TRBD1
CASSASDRGLYQPQHF,TGTGCCAGTAGTGCATCGGACAGGGGGCTCTATCAGCCCCAGCATTTT,.,TRBV19,TRBJ1-5,TRBD1
CASSLVGTSITDTQYF,TGTGCCAGCAGCTTAGTCGGGACTAGCATCACAGATACGCAGTATTTT,.,TRBV7-2,TRBJ2-3,TRBD2
CSASVGGQETQYF,TGCAGTGCTAGTGTGGGGGGCCAAGAGACCCAGTACTTC,.,TRBV20-1,TRBJ2-5,.
CASSFFRGGGAYEQYF,TGTGCCAGCAGTTTCTTTCGTGGTGGGGGCGCTTACGAGCAGTACTTC,.,TRBV28,TRBJ2-7,.
CASSKGRELFF,TGTGCCAGCAGCAAAGGGAGGGAGCTGTTTTTT,.,TRBV2,TRBJ2-2,.
CASSVREGGGYTF,TGTGCCAGCAGCGTAAGGGAGGGGGGTGGCTACACCTTC,.,TRBV9,TRBJ1-2,.
CASSLVENTEAFF,TGTGCCAGCAGCTTAGTTGAGAACACTGAAGCTTTCTTT,.,TRBV7-9,TRBJ1-1,.